Listed here is a single T cell receptor (beta chain). The data belong to a study of blood T cell repertoires in COVID-19. Study context: Acute-phase and convalescent COVID-19 samples originated in the United States, Italy and Spain. T cells, B-cell-depleted T cells, or PBMCs supplied cDNA or gDNA.

Authors' processing steps: By means of reference gene primer amplification, nucleated cell counts were estimated. The method was immunoSEQ multiplex PCR; TCRdb's version includes in-frame clones alone and lacks a portion of them. That table supplies the V and J calls and clone size; D and trimming were determined from the DNA. The data show about 120,000 clones, 70% to 90% seen once. The length of the CDR3 is 15 residues. The germline CDR1 and CDR2 sequences are MNHEY and SVGAGI. Trimming removed 5 bases from V and 7 bases from J; junction bases left unmatched: 11. The receptor comes from a man aged 35 to 55 with acute or convalescent COVID-19. Sequencing input: peripheral blood. The genes are TRBV6-5 and TRBJ1-5, with 7 bases aligning to TRBD1. CDR3 sequence (DNA): TGTGCCAGCAGTCCCCCACAGGGGACGGGGCAGCCCCAGCATTTT. Translation: CASSPPQGTGQPQHF.